The 10 T cell receptor beta chains given below trace back to one sample, sequenced in a study of blood T cell repertoires in COVID-19 (dated by TCRdb to the early 2020s). The library was generated by the immunoSEQ multiplex PCR assay. The clones in this table, taken by TCRdb from immuneACCESS, are in-frame only. Not every clone is retained; where verified, under half of the shortfall comes from an unresolved V gene, and the cause of the rest is unknown. The sample table shows approximately 270,000 clones, and around nine tenths are seen once. The top ten constitute roughly 3.1% of the sample. Sequenced material: peripheral blood. These receptors were obtained from a man aged 18 to 29 with active or convalescent COVID-19.

V and J are TRBV2 and TRBJ2-3, with TRBD2 matching over 13 bases. The CDR3 totals 16 residues. Per the germline V gene, CDR1 is SNHLY and CDR2 is FYNNEI. With 6 bases clipped from V and 6 bases from J, the junction kept 9 bases outside the gene matches. The CDR3 sequence is CASRPTSGGAGDTQYF. The DNA of the CDR3 is TGTGCCAGCAGACCAACTAGCGGGGGGGCCGGGGATACGCAGTATTTT.

The genes are TRBV18 and TRBJ1-5; D gene uncertain. CDR1 KGHSH and CDR2 LQKENI come from the germline V gene. The CDR3 has 14 amino acids. Trimming removed 5 bases from V and 6 bases from J, with 14 bases in between. The CDR3 DNA reads TGTGCCAGCTCATACGGAGTTCCCCCTCAGCCCCAGCATTTT. Amino acid sequence: CASSYGVPPQPQHF.

J is TRBJ1-2 and V is TRBV6-2 or TRBV6-3; D gene ambiguous. The germline V gene has CDR1 MNHEY and CDR2 SVGEGT. CDR3 length: 12 amino acids. The germline V and J ends were trimmed by 2 bases and 8 bases, with 9 bases remaining between them. For the CDR3, the DNA is TGTGCCAGCAGTTACCCCCGGGAAGGCTACACCTTC. Translating gives CASSYPREGYTF.

The rearrangement links TRBV7-2 to TRBJ2-7, with a tentative D call TRBD2 (6 bases). There are 14 residues in the CDR3. Trimming left V 5 bases short and J 2 bases short, with 13 bases between. The V gene's germline CDR1 is SGHTA and CDR2 FQGNSA. As DNA, the CDR3 is TGTGCCAGCAGCCGGACGGGACTTGCCTACGAGCAGTACTTC. It specifies CASSRTGLAYEQYF.

The CDR3 loop reads CASSQGPLAGEGGLYEQYF. The CDR3 coding sequence is TGTGCCAGCAGCCAAGGGCCGCTAGCGGGAGAAGGGGGCCTGTACGAGCAGTACTTC. This chain links TRBV4-2 with TRBJ2-7; 10 bases agree with TRBD2. V shed 1 base, J shed 4 bases, and the junction held 16 bases outside the gene matches. Germline-derived CDR1 and CDR2 are LGHNA and YNFKEQ. This CDR3 has 19 residues.

This clone came up once. This sequence joins TRBV7-7 and TRBJ2-1, with D maybe TRBD2 (6 bases). The CDR3 runs to 15 residues. V was cut by 5 bases and J by 6 bases, with 17 bases left in between. Germline V gene sequence: CDR1 SSHAT, CDR2 FNYEAQ (reference sequence). Here the CDR3 reads CASSAGTRRPNEQFF. The CDR3, as DNA: TGTGCCAGCAGCGCCGGGACTCGGCGCCCCAATGAGCAGTTCTTC. The variable domain in full, completed from reference TRBV7-7 and TRBJ2-1, reads GAGVSQSPRYKVTKRGQDVTLRCDPISSHATLYWYQQALGQGPEFLTYFNYEAQPDKSGLPSDRFSAERPEGSISTLTIQRTEQRDSAMYRCASSAGTRRPNEQFFGPGTRLTVL.

The J gene is TRBJ2-4, the V gene TRBV6-6; D ambiguous. The CDR3 totals 12 residues. V gave up 7 bases and J gave up 0 bases, with 4 bases separating them. Germline-derived CDR1 and CDR2 are MNHNY and SVGAGI (reference sequence). In DNA, the CDR3 is TGTGCCAGCACCTCAGCCAAAAACATTCAGTACTTC. Translated: CASTSAKNIQYF.

This chain uses TRBV21-1 with TRBJ1-1; the table's D call TRBD1 went unverified against the DNA. TRBV21-1 is flagged as a pseudogene. The CDR3 has 15 residues. In DNA form, the CDR3 reads TGTGCCAGCAGCAGTCCGGACAGGTGGAACACTGAAGCTTTCTTT. It is translated as CASSSPDRWNTEAFF.

This chain uses TRBV29-1 with TRBJ2-7, with TRBD1 identical over 7 bases. This CDR3 comprises 13 residues. V shed 5 bases, J shed 2 bases, and the junction held 6 bases outside the gene matches. Germline lookup yields CDR1 SQVTM and CDR2 ANQGSEA. CDR3 amino acids: CSVSGTATYEQYF. The CDR3 DNA reads as TGCAGCGTTTCCGGGACAGCGACCTACGAGCAGTACTTC.

On this clone: At the DNA level, this CDR3 is encoded by other sequences in the same sample as well. The chain carries TRBV6-2 or TRBV6-3 and TRBJ2-7, with 12 bases aligning to TRBD2. The CDR3 runs to 15 residues. The J segment lost 4 bases and the V segment lost 0 bases, leaving 1 base of the junction unmatched. Germline lookup yields CDR1 MNHEY and CDR2 SVGEGT. Written as DNA, the CDR3 is TGTGCCAGCAGTTACTCGACTAGCGGGGGATACGAGCAGTACTTC. Its translation is CASSYSTSGGYEQYF.